This entry lists 5 T cell receptor beta chains sequenced from one sample in a study of CD8 T cells in ankylosing spondylitis. No antigen has been identified for these receptors. MiXCR, run by TCRdb on the 5' RACE reads, gives a single entry per CDR3 protein. The sample lists fewer than 650,000 distinct CDR3 sequences, roughly an eighth occurring once. The study's findings and limits: There was a TCR beta motif, made of fewer than 10 highly homologous variants, that appeared characteristic of ankylosing spondylitis blood.

The sample comprised blood, either unsorted or a sorted T cell fraction (not recorded which). These TCRs come from a male donor with ankylosing spondylitis.

The chain joins TRBV5-1 to TRBJ2-5; 10 bases line up with TRBD2. This CDR3 comprises 16 residues. The junction had 9 bases not matched to a gene; V was cut back by 4 bases and J by 3 bases. In germline, CDR1 is SGHRS, CDR2 YFSETQ. The CDR3 is CASSRPSGSGEETQYF. The CDR3 DNA reads as TGCGCCAGCAGCCGGCCTAGCGGGAGCGGGGAAGAGACCCAGTACTTC.

The V gene is TRBV6-1, the J gene TRBJ1-6, with D possibly TRBD1 on 6 matching bases. The CDR3 has 15 amino acids. The germline V gene has CDR1 MNHNS and CDR2 SASEGT. V was clipped by 5 bases and J by 5 bases, with 13 bases between them. The CDR3 region is CASSPLAGDNSPLHF. The CDR3 DNA is TGTGCCAGCAGTCCCCTGGCAGGGGATAATTCACCCCTCCACTTT.

The V and J genes are TRBV13 and TRBJ1-6; 11 bases match TRBD1. V dropped 6 bases and J dropped 5; count of bases not matched to a gene: 9. There are 17 residues in the CDR3. The germline gives CDR1 PRHDT, CDR2 FYEKMQ (reference sequence). The CDR3 nucleotides read TGTGCCAGCAGAGATAAAGGGGGACAGGGGGATAATTCACCCCTCCACTTT. Translation: CASRDKGGQGDNSPLHF. Supplemented by reference TRBV13 and TRBJ1-6, the full variable domain reads AAGVIQSPRHLIKEKRETATLKCYPIPRHDTVYWYQQGPGQDPQFLISFYEKMQSDKGSIPDRFSAQQFSDYHSELNMSSLELGDSALYFCASRDKGGQGDNSPLHFGNGTRLTVT.

This clonotype was detected only a few times. V is TRBV24-1 and J is TRBJ2-3, with 10 bases matching TRBD2. V lost 3 bases to trimming and J lost 6 bases; unmatched junction nucleotides: 8. The length of the CDR3 is 16 residues. Germline CDR1 reads KGHDR; CDR2 reads SFDVKD. The chain's CDR3 is CATSDPSGRAGDTQYF. In nucleotides, the CDR3 is TGTGCCACCAGTGATCCGAGCGGGAGGGCCGGTGATACGCAGTATTTT.

V usage is TRBV20-1 and J usage is TRBJ2-3, with D perhaps matching TRBD2 (6 bases). Germline loops: CDR1 DFQATT, CDR2 SNEGSKA (reference sequence). The CDR3 is 17 residues long. The V gene lost 6 bases and the J gene lost 0 bases, with 22 bases spanning the gap. The CDR3 is CSAASRSGPPSTDTQYF. The CDR3 DNA is TGCAGTGCCGCCTCGAGGAGCGGGCCTCCTAGCACAGATACGCAGTATTTT.